The 14 T cell receptor beta chains reported below all come from one sample, sequenced in a study of T-cell reconstitution after alpha-beta-depleted transplantation in children. TCRbeta library preparation incorporated unique molecular identifiers. TCRdb re-called the PCR reads through MiXCR, storing one row per CDR3 protein. The sample contains some 250,000 distinct CDR3 sequences, around 12% of which appear only once. Sequenced material: PBMCs from the stem cell graft donor, taken from the stem cell graft. These receptors all stem from a human donor who donated a stem cell graft to a child with acute lymphoblastic leukemia.

CDR3 in DNA: TGTGCCAGCGGCCCCGGGGTTAGCAATCAGCCCCAGCATTTT. This encodes CASGPGVSNQPQHF. V usage is TRBV7-9 and J usage is TRBJ1-5; D is uncertain. V lost 8 bases and J 0 bases, leaving 11 bases between the germline ends. Germline lookup yields CDR1 SEHNR and CDR2 FQNEAQ (reference sequence). CDR3 size: 14 residues.

Only a few counts were recorded for this clonotype. J is TRBJ2-7 and V is TRBV4-1; possible D gene TRBD2, 5 bases. Trimming stripped 0 bases from V and 2 bases from J, with 11 bases between. This CDR3 is 15 amino acids long. The germline V gene encodes CDR1 MGHRA and CDR2 YSYEKL. CDR3 nucleotide sequence: TGCGCCAGCAGCCAAGAAGAGGGCTCAGCCTACGAGCAGTACTTC. Amino acids: CASSQEEGSAYEQYF.

This clonotype came up many times. The chain links TRBV9 to TRBJ1-1, with no clear D. V dropped 0 bases and J dropped 3 bases, with 6 bases sitting between them. This CDR3 region has 13 residues. Germline CDR1 and CDR2: SGDLS and YYNGEE. The CDR3 is CASSVAGYTEAFF. CDR3 coding DNA: TGTGCCAGCAGCGTAGCTGGGTACACTGAAGCTTTCTTT.

This clonotype was seen at least ten times. The chain has TRBV20-1 and TRBJ2-7; D perhaps matches TRBD2 (5 bases). Germline values: CDR1 DFQATT, CDR2 SNEGSKA (reference sequence). V shed 1 base and J shed 0 bases, with 13 bases lying between them. The CDR3 is 15 residues long. In nucleotides, the CDR3 is TGCAGTGCTAGAGCCGGGGAGATAAGCTCCTACGAGCAGTACTTC. It codes for CSARAGEISSYEQYF.

This clonotype has more than one count but fewer than ten. V is TRBV7-9 and J is TRBJ1-2; 7 nucleotides align to TRBD1. CDR1 and CDR2 from the germline V gene are SEHNR and FQNEAQ (reference sequence). V shed 6 bases and J 5 bases; nucleotides not matched to a gene: 12. This CDR3 is built from 15 residues. Here the CDR3 DNA reads TGTGCCAGCAGTTTCTGGTCCGGGACAGATTATGGCTACACCTTC. It encodes CASSFWSGTDYGYTF. Filled out from reference TRBV7-9 and TRBJ1-2, the complete variable domain reads DTGVSQNPRHKITKRGQNVTFRCDPISEHNRLYWYRQTLGQGPEFLTYFQNEAQLEKSRLLSDRFSAERPKGSFSTLEIQRTEQGDSAMYLCASSFWSGTDYGYTFGSGTRLTVV.

This clonotype was seen many times. The rearrangement uses TRBV14 and TRBJ1-2; TRBD1 agrees at 9 bases. The CDR3 is 17 amino acids. The germline V gene has CDR1 SGHDN and CDR2 FVKESK. With 4 bases clipped from V and 8 bases from J, the junction kept 17 bases outside the gene matches. The CDR3, as DNA: TGTGCCAGCAGCCCCTTCGCGGGACAGGGTCGCAAGGAGGGCTACACCTTC. It yields the protein CASSPFAGQGRKEGYTF.

This clonotype was detected ten times or more. V and J are TRBV20-1 and TRBJ2-1, with 8 bases identical to TRBD1. CDR3 length: 13 amino acids. The germline CDR1 and CDR2 sequences are DFQATT and SNEGSKA (reference sequence). The junction had 4 bases not matched to a gene; V was cut back by 5 bases and J by 4 bases. The CDR3 here is CSAPDRDYNEQFF. The CDR3 nucleotides read TGCAGTGCTCCGGACAGGGATTACAATGAGCAGTTCTTC.

This clonotype was detected many times. This CDR3 is CASSRDRGRDEQFF. The CDR3 bases are TGTGCCAGCAGTCGGGACAGGGGGCGAGATGAGCAGTTCTTC. The V gene is TRBV12-3 or TRBV12-4, the J gene TRBJ2-1; 12 positions agree with TRBD1. V lost 5 bases and J lost 8; bases outside the gene matches: 4. This CDR3 has 14 amino acids.

This clonotype was observed at least ten times. The chain carries TRBV5-1 and TRBJ1-1; D may be TRBD1 (5 bases). Germline V gene data show CDR1 as SGHRS and CDR2 as YFSETQ. Trimming stripped 0 bases from V and 7 bases from J, with 13 bases between. This CDR3 contains 14 residues. CDR3 bases: TGCGCCAGCAGCTTGGATGGGGGTAATAATGAAGCTTTCTTT. It encodes CASSLDGGNNEAFF. The full variable domain, rest sourced from reference TRBV5-1 and TRBJ1-1, is KAGVTQTPRYLIKTRGQQVTLSCSPISGHRSVSWYQQTPGQGLQFLFEYFSETQRNKGNFPGRFSGRQFSNSRSEMNVSTLELGDSALYLCASSLDGGNNEAFFGQGTRLTVV.

The table lists this clonotype with many counts. The J gene is TRBJ2-7, the V gene TRBV5-6; no definite D call. Germline CDR1 SGHDT, CDR2 YYEEEE. V was trimmed by 0 bases and J by 0 bases, leaving 13 bases between them. This CDR3 is built from 16 residues. CDR3 loop: CASSLGTGSISYEQYF. For the CDR3, the DNA is TGTGCCAGCAGCTTGGGTACGGGCAGTATCTCCTACGAGCAGTACTTC.

The rearrangement joins TRBV15 to TRBJ1-1; TRBD1 matches 9 bases. V gave up 9 bases and J gave up 1 base; unmatched junction bases: 9. CDR3 length: 15 residues. The germline V gene has CDR1 LNHNV and CDR2 YYDKDF (reference sequence). The CDR3 DNA reads TGTGCCACTTCTCGGGACAGGGTATGGAACACTGAAGCTTTCTTT. Amino acid sequence: CATSRDRVWNTEAFF.

V usage is TRBV30 and J usage is TRBJ1-1, with 9 bases matching TRBD1. Germline lookup yields CDR1 GTSNPN and CDR2 SVGIG (reference sequence). CDR3 length: 11 amino acids. The ends lost 8 bases at V and 8 bases at J; junction bases unmatched: 6. The CDR3 reads CAGGTGSEAFF. The CDR3 region has the DNA TGTGCCGGGGGGACAGGGTCCGAAGCTTTCTTT.

This clonotype showed up many times. The V call is TRBV5-1, the J call TRBJ2-7; D is unclear. The CDR3 is 12 residues long. V was shortened by 1 base and J by 7 bases, with 9 bases between the two germline ends. Germline V gene data show CDR1 as SGHRS and CDR2 as YFSETQ. The CDR3 bases are TGCGCCAGCAGCTTGTCACTAAGGGAGCAGTACTTC. This translates into CASSLSLREQYF. Full variable domain (missing parts from reference TRBV5-1 and TRBJ2-7): KAGVTQTPRYLIKTRGQQVTLSCSPISGHRSVSWYQQTPGQGLQFLFEYFSETQRNKGNFPGRFSGRQFSNSRSEMNVSTLELGDSALYLCASSLSLREQYFGPGTRLTVT.

This clonotype was detected many times. This sequence joins TRBV12-3 or TRBV12-4 and TRBJ1-1, with D hard to call. Trimming removed 2 bases from V and 1 base from J, with 14 bases in between. The CDR3 has 16 residues. The DNA of the CDR3 is TGTGCCAGCAGTTTACCGCCCGCCTGGCGGAACACTGAAGCTTTCTTT. It specifies CASSLPPAWRNTEAFF.